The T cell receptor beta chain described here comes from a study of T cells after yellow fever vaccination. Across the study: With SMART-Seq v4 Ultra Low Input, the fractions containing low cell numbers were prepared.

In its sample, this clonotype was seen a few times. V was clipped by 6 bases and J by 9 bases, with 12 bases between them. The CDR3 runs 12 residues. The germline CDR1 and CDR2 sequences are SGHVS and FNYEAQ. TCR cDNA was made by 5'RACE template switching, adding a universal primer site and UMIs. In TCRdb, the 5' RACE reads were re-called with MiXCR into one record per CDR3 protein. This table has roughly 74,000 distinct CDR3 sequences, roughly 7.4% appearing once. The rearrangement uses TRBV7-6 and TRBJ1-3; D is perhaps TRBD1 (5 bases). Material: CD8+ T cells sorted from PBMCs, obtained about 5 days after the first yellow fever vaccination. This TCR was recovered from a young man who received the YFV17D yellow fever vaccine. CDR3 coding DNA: TGTGCCAGCAGTTCGGAGGGGAGCACCATATATTTT. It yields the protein CASSSEGSTIYF.